The 24 T cell receptor beta chains in this list originate from one sample, sequenced in a study of blood T cell repertoires in COVID-19. TCRdb keeps only in-frame clones here, not all; method: immunoSEQ multiplex PCR. The repertoire holds 70,000 to 95,000 clones, with roughly four fifths as singletons. Sequenced sample: peripheral blood. These receptors originate from a human donor in a cohort sampled during active COVID-19.

A single count supports this clone. V usage is TRBV19 and J usage is TRBJ1-2, with a weak D call TRBD1 (6 bases). This CDR3 has 13 residues. Trimming cost V 4 bases and J 8 bases, with 14 bases left between them. Per the germline V gene, CDR1 is LNHDA and CDR2 is SQIVND (reference sequence). The CDR3: CASSTRQGHGYTF. The CDR3 DNA reads as TGTGCCAGTAGTACTCGCCAGGGGCACGGCTACACCTTC.

V and J are TRBV5-1 and TRBJ2-2; D is possibly TRBD1 (5 bases). The germline V gene has CDR1 SGHRS and CDR2 YFSETQ. V lost 0 bases, J lost 2 bases, and 14 bases lay in between. The CDR3 runs to 17 residues. The CDR3 DNA follows: TGCGCCAGCAGCTTGGGTAGCAGGGTGGTAAACACCGGGGAGCTGTTTTTT. It encodes CASSLGSRVVNTGELFF.

This clone was picked up one time. The V and J genes are TRBV12-5 and TRBJ1-1; D may be TRBD1 (6 bases). The V end lost 5 bases, the J end lost 1 base, and 8 bases lay between the germline ends. The CDR3 runs 13 residues. Germline V CDR1 and CDR2: LGHNT, FRNRAP. As DNA, the CDR3 is TGTGCTAGTGGTATACAGGGGAACACTGAAGCTTTCTTT. It specifies CASGIQGNTEAFF.

The chain recombines TRBV6-5 with TRBJ1-5; perhaps TRBD1 as D (6 bases). Looked up from germline, CDR1 is MNHEY and CDR2 is SVGAGI. The germline V and J ends were trimmed by 7 bases and 7 bases, with 17 bases remaining between them. This CDR3 has 14 amino acids. The CDR3 protein is CASNRQVNDQPQHF. The CDR3 DNA follows: TGTGCCAGCAACCGACAGGTTAACGACCAGCCCCAGCATTTT.

The J gene is TRBJ2-6, the V gene TRBV2; TRBD1 is a possible D gene (6 bases). The V gene lost 7 bases and the J gene lost 3 bases, with 13 bases spanning the gap. The CDR3 is made up of 15 amino acids. CDR1 and CDR2 from the germline V gene are SNHLY and FYNNEI. The DNA for the CDR3 is TGTGCCAGCATTTACAGGGAATATGGGGCCAACGTCCTGACTTTC. This gives the protein CASIYREYGANVLTF.

This chain connects TRBV7-3 to TRBJ1-2; tentatively, D is TRBD1 (5 bases). This CDR3 spans 14 amino acids. V gave up 3 bases and J gave up 4 bases, with 12 bases separating them. From germline, CDR1 is SGHTA and CDR2 FQGTGA. CDR3 sequence reads: CASSFSRQSYGYTF. CDR3 nucleotides: TGTGCCAGCAGCTTCTCGCGACAGAGCTATGGCTACACCTTC.

This chain links TRBV21-1 with TRBJ1-2. TRBV21-1 has pseudogene status. The CDR3 extends over 14 amino acids. Here the CDR3 DNA reads TGTGCCAGCAGCAAAGGGTCAGGGAGGAGTGGCTACACCTTC. It is translated as CASSKGSGRSGYTF.

The gene calls are TRBV18 and TRBJ2-6; maybe TRBD2 (5 bases). V was pared by 2 bases and J by 9 bases, with 23 bases between. CDR1 is KGHSH and CDR2 is LQKENI in the germline V gene. The CDR3 runs 18 residues. CDR3 in amino acids: CASSPIIRLGGSNNVLTF. In DNA form, the CDR3 reads TGTGCCAGCTCACCAATTATTCGTCTAGGCGGGTCGAACAACGTCCTGACTTTC.

The chain links TRBV6-5 to TRBJ2-7; 10 bases map to TRBD1. The CDR3 runs 13 residues. The V and J ends lost 8 bases and 5 bases, in that order; junction bases with no gene match: 6. Germline values: CDR1 MNHEY, CDR2 SVGAGI. For the CDR3, the DNA is TGTGCCAGCCAGGGGGACAGGGGCAACGAGCAGTACTTC. Translated, it gives CASQGDRGNEQYF.

This chain joins TRBV28 and TRBJ1-2, with D unresolved. This CDR3 is built from 12 residues. Deletions cut 5 bases from V and 5 bases from J, with 9 bases between. Germline V gene data show CDR1 as MDHEN and CDR2 as SYDVKM. This chain's CDR3 is CASSPPLYGYTF. The DNA of the CDR3 is TGTGCCAGCAGTCCCCCCCTATATGGCTACACCTTC.

CDR3 loop: CASSFNSNQPQHF. The CDR3 coding sequence is TGTGCCAGCAGTTTTAATAGCAATCAGCCCCAGCATTTT. The chain uses TRBV28 and TRBJ1-5; D gene ambiguous. V lost 3 bases and J 0 bases, leaving 3 bases between the germline ends. The CDR3 consists of 13 residues. The germline V gene encodes CDR1 MDHEN and CDR2 SYDVKM.

V gene TRBV7-2 combines with J gene TRBJ2-3, with D possibly TRBD1 on 7 matching bases. The CDR3 is 16 amino acids. From germline, CDR1 is SGHTA and CDR2 FQGNSA. Between the trimmed V and J ends, which lost 7 bases and 2 bases, there was a span of 19 bases. The CDR3 bases are TGTGCCAGCACCTACAGGGGAGGCCTTACCACAGATACGCAGTATTTT. Translated, it gives CASTYRGGLTTDTQYF.

This chain links TRBV7-2 with TRBJ1-2; 11 positions agree with TRBD1. The CDR3 runs to 14 residues. CDR1 and CDR2 from the germline V gene are SGHTA and FQGNSA. V shed 5 bases, J shed 8 bases, and the junction held 7 bases outside the gene matches. DNA of the CDR3: TGTGCCAGCAGCAACGGACAGGGGGCAGGAGGCTACACCTTC. Translated: CASSNGQGAGGYTF.

This chain links TRBV6-5 with TRBJ2-7; no clear D gene. V lost 6 bases and J lost 4, with 4 bases in between. The CDR3 runs to 10 residues. Per germline, CDR1 MNHEY and CDR2 SVGAGI. The CDR3 DNA follows: TGTGCCAGCAGGACTTACGAGCAGTACTTC. Its protein product is CASRTYEQYF.

The rearrangement uses TRBV10-3 and TRBJ1-1; D remains ambiguous. Looked up from germline, CDR1 is ENHRY and CDR2 is SYGVKD. The CDR3 loop spans 11 amino acids. The V end was cut by 10 bases, the J end by 5 bases, with 11 bases between. In DNA form, the CDR3 reads TGTGCCACTTGGCCGGGAACTGAAGCTTTCTTT. It specifies CATWPGTEAFF.

This clone was picked up one time. The chain links TRBV5-5 to TRBJ2-7; D uncertain. Germline V gene data show CDR1 as SGHKS and CDR2 as YYEKEE (reference sequence). V shed 0 bases and J shed 4 bases, with 8 bases lying between them. This CDR3 is built from 13 residues. The CDR3 nucleotides are TGTGCCAGCAGCTTGGGACACCCTTACGAGCAGTACTTC. Residues: CASSLGHPYEQYF.

This clone was detected a few times. The genes are TRBV20-1 and TRBJ2-1; perhaps TRBD2 as D (7 bases). Trimming removed 3 bases from V and 0 bases from J, with 18 bases in between. The CDR3 is 17 amino acids. CDR1 and CDR2 from the germline V gene are DFQATT and SNEGSKA (reference sequence). In nucleotides, the CDR3 is TGCAGTGCTAGTCCGCTGCGCGGGGGCCGCTCCTACAATGAGCAGTTCTTC. Protein sequence: CSASPLRGGRSYNEQFF.

This clone was observed once. The chain joins TRBV30 to TRBJ1-2, with a tentative D call TRBD1 (5 bases). The ends were cut back, 2 bases at V and 2 bases at J, with 6 bases in the middle. Germline CDR1 and CDR2: GTSNPN and SVGIG (reference sequence). The length of the CDR3 is 12 residues. The CDR3 DNA reads as TGTGCCTGGAGTAGGGGCAACTATGGCTACACCTTC. It translates to CAWSRGNYGYTF.

The genes are TRBV12-3 or TRBV12-4 and TRBJ1-1, with 7 positions matching TRBD1. J lost 4 bases, V lost 5 bases, and 4 bases had no gene match. The CDR3 contains 13 residues. CDR3 sequence: CASSHGTATEAFF. The CDR3 nucleotides read TGTGCCAGCAGTCACGGGACAGCCACTGAAGCTTTCTTT.

Notes on this clone: This sample also contains other DNA sequences that code for the same CDR3. This chain connects TRBV19 to TRBJ1-1, with 8 bases matching TRBD1. Germline V gives CDR1 LNHDA, CDR2 SQIVND (reference sequence). There are 13 residues in the CDR3. V gave up 7 bases and J gave up 3 bases; unmatched junction bases: 4. For the CDR3, the DNA is TGTGCCAGTACTCTGGACAGGGACACTGAAGCTTTCTTT. Translated, it gives CASTLDRDTEAFF.

This clone was seen many times. The J gene is TRBJ2-7, the V gene TRBV7-6; 8 bases are a match to TRBD1. V was clipped by 1 base and J by 1 base; unmatched bases: 0. The CDR3 spans 14 residues. CDR1 and CDR2 from the germline V gene are SGHVS and FNYEAQ. The CDR3 loop reads CASSLGTGSYEQYF. The CDR3 nucleotides read TGTGCCAGCAGCTTAGGGACAGGGTCCTACGAGCAGTACTTC. Supplemented by reference TRBV7-6 and TRBJ2-7, the full variable domain reads GAGVSQSPRYKVTKRGQDVALRCDPISGHVSLYWYRQALGQGPEFLTYFNYEAQQDKSGLPNDRFSAERPEGSISTLTIQRTEQRDSAMYRCASSLGTGSYEQYFGPGTRLTVT.

This clone was detected many times. The chain is built from TRBV12-3 or TRBV12-4 and TRBJ1-3; D not resolved. Trimming took off 3 bases at V and 4 bases at J, with 4 bases between the two ends. The CDR3 has 12 amino acids. The CDR3 DNA reads TGTGCCAGCAGTTTCGAGGGAAACACCATATATTTT. It translates to CASSFEGNTIYF.

V and J are TRBV4-1 and TRBJ2-2; D is uncertain. CDR3 size: 12 residues. V lost 0 bases and J 9 bases, leaving 5 bases between the germline ends. Germline CDR1 reads MGHRA; CDR2 reads YSYEKL. The CDR3 nucleotides read TGCGCCAGCAGCCAAGACAGGAGGGAGCTGTTTTTT. Its translation is CASSQDRRELFF.

The chain employs TRBV18 and TRBJ2-7; D possibly corresponds to TRBD1 (6 bases). The CDR3 runs 11 residues. V lost 6 bases, J lost 5 bases, and 8 bases lay in between. Germline CDR1 and CDR2: KGHSH and LQKENI. The CDR3 coding sequence is TGTGCCAGCTCTAAGGGGGACGAGCAGTACTTC. Its protein product is CASSKGDEQYF.